This T cell receptor (beta chain) was identified during a study of control samples from healthy donors and cancer patients. TCRdb's table, derived via immunoSEQ multiplex PCR, lists solely in-frame clones and lacks some. This sample has more than 140,000 clones, with approximately 94% found just once. With 0 bases removed from V and 11 bases from J, the gap between germline ends came to 14 bases. The CDR3 loop spans 13 amino acids. From germline, CDR1 is SGHRS and CDR2 YFSETQ. The clonotype comes from a middle-aged man in good health. Sequencing was performed on blood. V and J are TRBV5-1 and TRBJ1-1; D gene unclear. The CDR3 region is CASSLDLDRGAFF. The CDR3 nucleotides are TGCGCCAGCAGCTTGGATTTGGACCGAGGGGCTTTCTTT.